The 20 T cell receptor beta chains reported below all come from one sample, sequenced in a study of blood T cell repertoires in COVID-19. The protocol was immunoSEQ multiplex PCR, while the TCRdb copy is restricted to in-frame clones and leaves out a portion. The sample shows 150,000 to 200,000 clones, 65% to 90% of them seen only once. Source material: peripheral blood. The origin of the receptors is a man over 45 with active or convalescent COVID-19.

This clone was picked up a small number of times. The chain couples TRBV19 to TRBJ1-2, with D perhaps matching TRBD1 (6 bases). CDR1 LNHDA and CDR2 SQIVND come from the germline V gene (reference sequence). CDR3 length equals 15 residues. V dropped 1 base and J dropped 4 bases, with 13 bases sitting between them. The CDR3, as DNA: TGTGCCAGTAGTATAGTTGGGGGCGCTGGCTATGGCTACACCTTC. This translates into CASSIVGGAGYGYTF.

As to this clone: The junction does not match germline at one end; this may be a read error. The J gene is TRBJ2-7, the V gene TRBV19, with D unresolved. The CDR3 is made up of 12 amino acids. Germline V gives CDR1 LNHDA, CDR2 SQIVND (reference sequence). CDR3 DNA: TGTGCCAGTAGTATAAGCTCCGACGAGCAGTACTTC. This gives the protein CASSISSDEQYF. Complete variable domain (other parts from reference TRBV19 and TRBJ2-7): DGGITQSPKYLFRKEGQNVTLSCEQNLNHDAMYWYRQDPGQGLRLIYYSQIVNDFQKGDIAEGYSVSREKKESFPLTVTSAQKNPTAFYLCASSISSDEQYFGPGTRLTVT.

The gene calls are TRBV3-1 (or the pseudogene TRBV3-2) and TRBJ2-7; a possible D gene is TRBD1 (6 bases). Germline CDR1 reads LGHDT; CDR2 reads YNNKEL (reference sequence). The V gene lost 4 bases and the J gene lost 6 bases, with 16 bases spanning the gap. This CDR3 contains 14 residues. The chain's CDR3 is CASSPRLGAAEQYF. DNA of the CDR3: TGTGCCAGCAGCCCCCGCTTGGGGGCCGCCGAGCAGTACTTC.

V is TRBV6-2 or TRBV6-3 and J is TRBJ1-5, with D perhaps matching TRBD1 (6 bases). Germline V gives CDR1 MNHEY, CDR2 SVGEGT. This CDR3 has 15 residues. Trimming took 2 bases from V and 2 from J, leaving 10 bases between them. Here the CDR3 reads CASSYTGSGNQPQHF. CDR3 in DNA: TGTGCCAGCAGTTACACAGGGTCCGGCAATCAGCCCCAGCATTTT.

A single count supports this clone. V and J are TRBV5-4 and TRBJ2-5; 14 bases align to TRBD2. The CDR3 is 16 amino acids. Germline CDR1 is SGHNT and CDR2 is YYREEE (reference sequence). J gave up 2 bases and V 4 bases, and 4 bases lay outside the gene matches. This chain's CDR3 is CASSAWTSGGQETQYF. The DNA for the CDR3 is TGTGCCAGCAGCGCGTGGACTAGCGGGGGGCAAGAGACCCAGTACTTC.

The V gene is TRBV13, the J gene TRBJ2-7; 10 nucleotides line up with TRBD1. Germline lookup yields CDR1 PRHDT and CDR2 FYEKMQ (reference sequence). The CDR3 spans 14 residues. With V trimmed by 5 bases and J by 3 bases, 4 bases remained unmatched. CDR3 nucleotide sequence: TGTGCCAGCAGCCAGGGACAGGGGAGCTACGAGCAGTACTTC. Translated: CASSQGQGSYEQYF.

The J gene is TRBJ1-2, the V gene TRBV27; 8 nucleotides match TRBD1. The length of the CDR3 is 14 residues. In germline, CDR1 is MNHEY, CDR2 SMNVEV (reference sequence). Germline trimming cut 7 bases from V and 3 bases from J; bases unmatched to any gene: 7. The CDR3 nucleotides are TGTGCCAGCACCACAGGACAGGGATACTATGGCTACACCTTC. Translating it yields CASTTGQGYYGYTF.

This clone was found once. The rearrangement joins TRBV28 to TRBJ2-7; tentative D call: TRBD2 (6 bases). Trimming removed 6 bases from V and 0 bases from J, with 15 bases in between. CDR1 and CDR2 from the germline V gene are MDHEN and SYDVKM. This CDR3 is 15 amino acids long. For the CDR3, the DNA is TGTGCCAGCAGGAGGGACGGACTAAGCTCCTACGAGCAGTACTTC. Its translation: CASRRDGLSSYEQYF.

The genes are TRBV6-4 and TRBJ2-1, with 13 bases identical to TRBD2. Germline V gene data show CDR1 as MRHNA and CDR2 as SNTAGT. The CDR3 loop spans 15 amino acids. J was trimmed by 5 bases and V by 4 bases; bases with no gene match: 2. The CDR3 region has the DNA TGTGCCAGCAGTGTGACTAGCGGGAGGAACAATGAGCAGTTCTTC. Translation gives CASSVTSGRNNEQFF.

The chain employs TRBV6-5 and TRBJ1-2, with TRBD1 matching 9 bases. Germline CDR1 is MNHEY and CDR2 is SVGAGI. The CDR3 is 14 amino acids. V shed 7 bases and J 3 bases; nucleotides not matched to a gene: 6. The chain's CDR3 is CASTSGQGYYGYTF. The CDR3 bases are TGTGCCAGCACATCCGGACAGGGGTACTATGGCTACACCTTC.

The chain uses TRBV28 and TRBJ1-6; no reliable D call. Germline V gives CDR1 MDHEN, CDR2 SYDVKM. This CDR3 spans 15 amino acids. Trimming removed 5 bases at V and 9 bases at J, with 17 bases between. The CDR3 spells CASSPLVGGSSPLHF. DNA for the CDR3: TGTGCCAGCAGTCCCTTAGTAGGAGGTAGTTCACCCCTCCACTTT.

There are a few counts of this clone. J is TRBJ1-2 and V is TRBV6-4, with 7 positions matching TRBD1. The length of the CDR3 is 19 residues. V lost 8 bases to trimming and J lost 3 bases; unmatched junction nucleotides: 24. From germline, CDR1 is MRHNA and CDR2 SNTAGT. In DNA form, the CDR3 reads TGTGCCAGCTGGTTTCGGTTGGCCACCTCGACAGGGATTGACTATGGCTACACCTTC. Its protein product is CASWFRLATSTGIDYGYTF.

The gene calls are TRBV3-1 (or the pseudogene TRBV3-2) and TRBJ2-5; D is unclear. Trimming left V 1 base short and J 5 bases short, with 14 bases between. The CDR3 totals 15 residues. Germline lookup yields CDR1 LGHDT and CDR2 YNNKEL (reference sequence). The CDR3, as DNA: TGTGCCAGCAGCCAAGCTGTGGGTCTCGGGGAGACCCAGTACTTC. Translating it yields CASSQAVGLGETQYF.

This clone has more than one count but fewer than ten. This chain uses TRBV4-1 with TRBJ1-3, with D perhaps TRBD1 (6 bases). The germline V and J ends were trimmed by 2 bases and 0 bases, with 17 bases remaining between them. CDR1 and CDR2 from the germline V gene are MGHRA and YSYEKL. The CDR3 length is 18 residues. The CDR3 nucleotides read TGCGCCAGCAGCCAACCGGGACAAAAAGGATCCTCTGGAAACACCATATATTTT. It is translated as CASSQPGQKGSSGNTIYF.

The V and J genes are TRBV7-9 and TRBJ2-3; TRBD2 matches 10 bases. V lost 2 bases, J lost 2 bases, and 4 bases stayed unmatched. The CDR3 is made up of 16 amino acids. Germline V gene lookup returns CDR1 SEHNR and CDR2 FQNEAQ (reference sequence). This CDR3 is CASSLPGLAITDTQYF. DNA for the CDR3: TGTGCCAGCAGCTTACCGGGACTAGCGATCACAGATACGCAGTATTTT.

J is TRBJ2-5 and V is TRBV19, with TRBD2 as a possible D gene (6 bases). Per the germline V gene, CDR1 is LNHDA and CDR2 is SQIVND (reference sequence). The CDR3 is made up of 15 amino acids. V dropped 4 bases and J dropped 5 bases, with 17 bases sitting between them. This CDR3 is CASSTSLAAVETQYF. The CDR3 nucleotides are TGTGCCAGTAGTACCAGCTTAGCGGCCGTGGAGACCCAGTACTTC.

V and J are TRBV5-6 and TRBJ2-5, with 10 positions matching TRBD1. Germline loops: CDR1 SGHDT, CDR2 YYEEEE. The CDR3 loop spans 14 amino acids. V shed 5 bases, J shed 4 bases, and the junction held 5 bases outside the gene matches. CDR3 amino acids: CASRQTGGPETQYF. DNA of the CDR3: TGTGCCAGCAGACAGACAGGGGGCCCAGAGACCCAGTACTTC.

The J gene is TRBJ2-1, the V gene TRBV7-2; 7 bases are a match to TRBD2. The germline V gene encodes CDR1 SGHTA and CDR2 FQGNSA. After removal of 7 bases from V and 4 bases from J, the junction contained 4 bases not matched to a gene. The CDR3 is 13 amino acids. The CDR3 DNA follows: TGTGCCAGCAAAAGCGGGGCTTACAATGAGCAGTTCTTC. This codes for CASKSGAYNEQFF.

The chain combines TRBV28 with TRBJ1-2; 7 bases line up with TRBD1. This CDR3 is 13 amino acids long. The germline gives CDR1 MDHEN, CDR2 SYDVKM. After removal of 4 bases from V and 4 bases from J, the junction contained 3 bases not matched to a gene. The CDR3 sequence is CASSSRGIYGYTF. CDR3 bases: TGTGCCAGCAGTTCCAGGGGGATCTATGGCTACACCTTC.

This clone was picked up a small number of times. The chain joins TRBV28 to TRBJ2-1; TRBD2 agrees at 7 bases. This CDR3 has 15 residues. With 6 bases clipped from V and 1 base from J, the junction kept 6 bases outside the gene matches. The germline CDR1 and CDR2 sequences are MDHEN and SYDVKM. This CDR3 reads CASRPSGGSYNEQFF. As DNA, the CDR3 is TGTGCCAGCAGGCCTAGCGGCGGGTCCTACAATGAGCAGTTCTTC.